This T cell receptor (beta chain) was recorded in a study of CXCR3-negative and CXCR3-positive naive CD8 T cells (dated by TCRdb to 2018 to 2020). For context, the study as a whole: In total, approximately 150 million TRB reads were obtained, corresponding to roughly 1.5 +/- 0.3 million reads per library. Data from 11 donors, pooled across two independent experiments, went into the diversity and physicochemical repertoire analyses. Naive subsets from about five donors and memory cells from 3 donors were included in the TRBV-TRBJ cluster analysis.

As for this clonotype: Its target antigen remains unknown.

For each CD8+ T cell subset, flow sorting was done in triplicate, and a few hundred thousand cells per subset went directly into RLT lysis buffer. Naive CD8+ T cells were defined stringently as CD45RO-CCR7+CD27+CD95- to exclude memory contaminants. Standard density gradient centrifugation was used to isolate peripheral blood mononuclear cells from buffy coats. A FACSAria III was used to flow-sort naive CXCR3-negative and CXCR3-positive CD8+ T cells. An RNeasy Mini Kit was used to extract total RNA from the sorted cells. What the research found in general, with its limitations: Because surface CD5, which is linked to self-reactivity in mice, was comparable between the naive subsets, TCR interaction strength was also inferred from the physicochemical properties of TRB CDR3s. TRBV-TRBJ usage was similar between naive CXCR3-negative and CXCR3-positive cells from the same donor, while memory cells showed distinct patterns. TRB CDR3s from CXCR3-positive naive cells showed higher hydrophobicity (lower Kidera factor 4), lower energy, and higher strength and volume indices than CXCR3-negative naive cells. Both naive subsets had comparably high repertoire diversity, while memory CD8+ T cells had much lower repertoire diversity. Freshly isolated PBMCs were used for most assays because CXCR3 expression partially decreased after cryopreservation.

Sequenced using a NextSeq 550. The Human TCR Profiling Kit (MiLaboratory) was used to prepare UMI-labeled 5' RACE TRB cDNA libraries. cDNA synthesis used the entire amount of extracted RNA, and PCR amplification then used the entire amount of cDNA produced. Libraries were prepared in parallel with an identical number of PCR cycles. Concerning the study's data processing: With a requirement of at least two reads per UMI, MIGEC and MiXCR extracted about 57,000 +/- 9,900 unique UMI-labeled TRB cDNA molecules per library. Each library averaged about 40,000 +/- 10,000 functional in-frame TRB CDR3 nucleotide clonotypes without stop codons. After downsampling to 5000 UMI-labeled TRB molecules per sample, diversity metrics such as normalized Shannon-Wiener and Chao1 were calculated in VDJtools. VDJtools was used to calculate clonotype-size-weighted physicochemical properties of the central five CDR3 residues, namely interaction energy, strength, volume and Kidera factor 4. TCRdb reprocessed the reads into one record per CDR3 protein sequence, lacking DNA. For this entry, the V and J calls and clone size follow TCRdb and not the study's own pipeline. The table for this sample lists around 81,000 distinct CDR3 sequences. 1.5% to 2% of the sample is taken by the ten largest.

Sequencing was carried out using naive CXCR3- CD8+ T cells from blood. Read against the paper, the sample's cell subset or site label means: CD45RO-CCR7+CD27+CD95- naive CD8+ T cells lacking CXCR3 (TNR3-). The clonotype originates from a human donor in good health. Some clones in this sample may be carry-over from other donors' samples.

The CDR3 reads CSDQTSFETQYF. Rearrangement joined TRBV29-1 to TRBJ2-5; the D call of TRBD2 rests on TCRdb alone, since no DNA is present to check it. From cysteine to phenylalanine, the CDR3 is 12 amino acids long. No DNA accompanies this entry. The germline V gene provides CDR1 SQVTM and CDR2 ANQGSEA.